This T cell receptor (beta chain) was retrieved from a study of tumor-infiltrating lymphocytes in primary liver carcinoma. Co-extraction yielded RNA and DNA from around 20-30 mg of unsorted bulk tissue. The germline V gene has CDR1 MDHEN and CDR2 SYDVKM. CDR3 length: 16 amino acids. The junction had 19 bases not matched to a gene; V was cut back by 11 bases and J by 5 bases. With regard to this clonotype: This may arise from a read error, as a much more abundant clone is one base away.

The template, 450 to 650 ng total RNA, yielded TCR beta cDNA made with a constant-region primer. It was through three nested multiplex PCR rounds of slightly modified ARM-PCR that TCR beta libraries arose. Rounds one and two of PCR, each of roughly 11 cycles, were primed with TRBV1-TRBV30 forward primers and a C-beta reverse primer. TCRdb re-called the multiplex PCR reads through MiXCR, storing one row per CDR3 protein. The sample has some 64,000 distinct CDR3 sequences; around 69% are singletons. This clonotype originated in a man aged 35 to 55 with primary liver carcinoma and hepatitis B virus infection. Specimen: liver tumor tissue from sampling region 4. This sample's subset: tumor region T4, right-lateral pole. J is TRBJ2-7 and V is TRBV28, with 9 bases matching TRBD1. The CDR3 reads CADMLTSGQGCNEQYF. The DNA of the CDR3 is TGTGCCGACATGTTGACCTCGGGACAGGGTTGTAACGAGCAGTACTTC.